A selection of T cell receptor beta chains follows, all from one sample in a study of T cell responses to AZD1222 COVID-19 vaccine. This table comes from immunoSEQ multiplex PCR, and its TCRdb copy is limited to in-frame clones, with some not included. The repertoire includes 100,000 to 150,000 clones, roughly 87% of them detected once, and 1.4% to 1.5% sits in the top ten. The sample in question was peripheral blood, obtained on day 0 of AZD1222 vaccination. The source of these receptors is an adult in good health. Both conserved end residues are part of each CDR3. The D gene is left open where the match is weak. Clone size is stated in some rows and not others, as once, few, many or a class when expanded.

>TRBV5-3|TRBJ2-1|.|TRBD2
CARSLGLAENNEQFF
TGTGCCAGAAGCTTGGGTCTAGCGGAAAACAATGAGCAGTTCTTC
>TRBV5-1|TRBJ1-5|.|TRBD1
CASSSGTGNQPQHF
TGCGCCAGCAGCTCCGGGACAGGGAATCAGCCCCAGCATTTT
>TRBV18|TRBJ1-5|.|TRBD1
CASSPSKGQGNQPQHF
TGTGCCAGCTCACCATCTAAGGGACAGGGGAATCAGCCCCAGCATTTT
>TRBV6-5|TRBJ1-1|once|.
CASNQGGVNTEAFF
TGTGCCAGCAACCAGGGAGGGGTGAACACTGAAGCTTTCTTT
>TRBV3-1/TRBV3-2|TRBJ1-6|.|.
CASSQVRDYSSPLHF
TGTGCCAGCAGCCAAGTCCGGGACTATAGTTCACCCCTCCACTTT
>TRBV18|TRBJ2-1|.|TRBD2
CASSPISGGPNEQFF
TGTGCCAGCTCACCAATTAGCGGGGGACCCAATGAGCAGTTCTTC
>TRBV18|TRBJ2-1|.|TRBD2
CASSPLAGNYNEQFF
TGTGCCAGCTCACCCCTAGCGGGGAACTACAATGAGCAGTTCTTC
>TRBV4-2|TRBJ2-7|.|TRBD2
CASSQGAGGAVYEQYF
TGTGCCAGCAGCCAAGGCGCCGGGGGGGCCGTATACGAGCAGTACTTC
>TRBV15|TRBJ1-1|.|TRBD1
CATSRGDRDAEAFF
TGTGCCACCAGCAGAGGGGACAGGGACGCTGAAGCTTTCTTT
>TRBV18|TRBJ1-2|.|.
CASSPPRQVSRYGYTF
TGTGCCAGCTCACCACCCCGACAGGTCTCCCGCTATGGCTACACCTTC
>TRBV18|TRBJ2-3|.|TRBD1
CASSPPINRGTDTQYF
TGTGCCAGCTCACCACCGATTAACAGGGGAACAGATACGCAGTATTTT
>TRBV13|TRBJ2-7|.|TRBD1
CASRAGQVDYEQYF
TGTGCCAGCAGGGCCGGACAGGTGGACTACGAGCAGTACTTC
>TRBV5-1|TRBJ2-5|.|.
CASSLSTPVQETQYF
TGCGCCAGCAGCTTGAGCACTCCGGTCCAAGAGACCCAGTACTTC
>TRBV11-2|TRBJ2-5|.|.
CASSLDWKTQYF
TGTGCCAGCAGCTTAGATTGGAAGACCCAGTACTTC
>TRBV7-2|TRBJ1-2|.|.
CASSLTGDVMRGYTF
TGTGCCAGCAGCCTAACGGGGGACGTTATGAGAGGCTACACCTTC
>TRBV5-5|TRBJ1-3|.|.
CASSGRGYSGNTIYF
TGTGCCAGCAGCGGGCGGGGTTACTCTGGAAACACCATATATTTT
>TRBV13|TRBJ1-1|once|.
CASSLGRGRANTEAFF
TGTGCCAGCAGCTTAGGCCGAGGCAGGGCGAACACTGAAGCTTTCTTT
>TRBV11-3|TRBJ1-1|once|.
CASSLGGDTEAFF
TGTGCCAGCAGCTTAGGGGGGGACACTGAAGCTTTCTTT
>TRBV19|TRBJ2-3|.|TRBD2
CATVAGGMTDTQYF
TGTGCCACCGTAGCGGGGGGGATGACAGATACGCAGTATTTT
>TRBV30|TRBJ1-1|.|.
CACIPRPPKAFF
TGTGCCTGCATACCCCGACCCCCTAAAGCTTTCTTT
>TRBV6-4|TRBJ1-5|.|.
CASRTGTRSNQPQHF
TGTGCCAGCAGGACCGGGACACGCAGCAATCAGCCCCAGCATTTT
>TRBV11-3|TRBJ2-3|.|.
CASSFPGGDTDTQYF
TGTGCCAGCAGCTTTCCCGGGGGCGACACAGATACGCAGTATTTT
>TRBV11-2|TRBJ1-2|few|.
CASSSSYRKTGSYGYTF
TGTGCCAGCAGCTCTTCTTATCGAAAGACAGGATCCTATGGCTACACCTTC
>TRBV9|TRBJ2-7|.|.
CASSVGPTHTYEQYF
TGTGCCAGCAGCGTAGGGCCAACGCATACCTACGAGCAGTACTTC
>TRBV3-1/TRBV3-2|TRBJ2-7|.|TRBD2
CASSQGLAGLYEQYF
TGTGCCAGCAGCCAAGGACTAGCGGGGCTGTACGAGCAGTACTTC
>TRBV7-3|TRBJ2-3|.|.
CASSPDHTDTQYF
TGTGCCAGCAGCCCTGACCACACAGATACGCAGTATTTT
>TRBV5-4|TRBJ2-1|.|.
CASSPFGNEQFF
TGTGCCAGCAGCCCTTTCGGCAATGAGCAGTTCTTC
>TRBV5-1|TRBJ2-2|.|TRBD2
CASSSSGHGELFF
TGCGCCAGCAGCTCTAGCGGGCACGGGGAGCTGTTTTTT
>TRBV6-5|TRBJ1-1|.|.
CASRLEEGVGTEAFF
TGTGCCAGCAGACTGGAGGAGGGGGTAGGCACTGAAGCTTTCTTT
>TRBV5-8|TRBJ2-5|.|TRBD2
CASSPRTSLQETQYF
TGTGCCAGCAGCCCCAGGACTAGCCTCCAAGAGACCCAGTACTTC
>TRBV19|TRBJ1-2|.|.
CASSIGPLNYGYTF
TGTGCCAGTAGTATAGGACCGCTTAACTATGGCTACACCTTC
>TRBV5-1|TRBJ1-4|.|TRBD1
CASSYRGVDEKLFF
TGCGCCAGCAGCTACAGGGGGGTAGATGAAAAACTGTTTTTT
>TRBV5-6|TRBJ2-7|.|.
CASSPTGSYEQYF
TGTGCCAGCAGCCCAACAGGGTCCTACGAGCAGTACTTC
>TRBV28|TRBJ2-5|.|.
CASSLETQYF
TGTGCCAGCAGTTTAGAGACCCAGTACTTC
>TRBV5-1|TRBJ2-3|.|.
CASSFPGEDTQYF
TGCGCCAGCAGCTTTCCTGGGGAAGATACGCAGTATTTT
>TRBV30|TRBJ1-2|.|.
CAWRALYGSRYGYTF
TGTGCCTGGAGAGCCCTTTACGGCTCTCGCTATGGCTACACCTTC
>TRBV7-2|TRBJ1-6|.|.
CASSLNRDYNSPLHF
TGTGCCAGCAGCTTAAACCGGGATTATAATTCACCCCTCCACTTT
>TRBV6-5|TRBJ1-1|.|.
CASRSRRNTEAFF
TGTGCCAGCAGGAGCAGGAGGAACACTGAAGCTTTCTTT
>TRBV30|TRBJ2-5|.|.
CAWSVAQQETQYF
TGTGCCTGGAGTGTAGCTCAGCAAGAGACCCAGTACTTC